This TCR beta chain was sequenced during a study of vaccination and CD4 T cells after COVID-19. Overall study: Researchers treated cells with overlapping spike peptides taken from SARS-CoV-2, HCoV-NL63, HCoV-OC43 and HCoV-229E.

Sample treatment: 10-day PBMC culture with coronavirus spike peptide pools or control peptides (ViraFEST assay). TCRs were sequenced by ViraFEST after antigen-specific T cells had been expanded with peptide pools. Sequencing of DNA taken from cultured CD4+ T cells relied on the Oncomine TCR Beta short-read assay. Using its own MiXCR run on the PCR reads, TCRdb lists one record per CDR3 protein. Here the sample spans fewer than 10,000 distinct CDR3 sequences, 23% being singletons. Germline lookup yields CDR1 MNHNS and CDR2 SASEGT. The CDR3 totals 13 residues. Deletions cut 3 bases from V and 4 bases from J, with 9 bases between. This clonotype showed up just a few times. Its antigen is still unknown.

This TCR was recovered from a human donor with COVID-19. The sequenced sample consisted of cultured CD4+ T cells from blood. This sequence joins TRBV6-1 and TRBJ2-5; D is uncertain. The CDR3 bases are TGTGCCAGCAGTGAGGGGTGGCTAGAGACCCAGTACTTC. Residues: CASSEGWLETQYF.